One sample yielded the 10 T cell receptor beta chains listed below, sequenced in a study of T cell changes during pregnancy in multiple sclerosis. TCRdb keeps only in-frame clones here, not all; method: immunoSEQ multiplex PCR. Found here are about 81,000 clones, less than 95% of them singletons; the top ten hold 2.5%. The sample consisted of peripheral blood, taken in the third trimester of pregnancy. These receptors were obtained from a female donor with multiple sclerosis, enrolled in a pregnancy study.

The genes are TRBV2 and TRBJ2-3, with a possible D match to TRBD1 (5 bases). There are 12 residues in the CDR3. Per the germline V gene, CDR1 is SNHLY and CDR2 is FYNNEI. The V and J ends lost 8 bases and 4 bases respectively, with 10 bases between them. CDR3 DNA sequence: TGTGCCAGCCGCAGGGCGGCAGATACGCAGTATTTT. Amino acids: CASRRAADTQYF.

A single count supports this clone. This chain links TRBV10-3 with TRBJ1-1; D is possibly TRBD1 (6 bases). The germline V gene has CDR1 ENHRY and CDR2 SYGVKD. The CDR3 runs 13 residues. Trimming left V 7 bases short and J 4 bases short, with 13 bases between. CDR3 loop: CAITEGGGTEAFF. CDR3 nucleotides: TGTGCCATCACCGAAGGGGGGGGCACTGAAGCTTTCTTT.

The chain employs TRBV9 and TRBJ2-1, with TRBD2 matching over 12 bases. Germline CDR1 SGDLS, CDR2 YYNGEE. V dropped 2 bases and J dropped 4; count of bases not matched to a gene: 4. This CDR3 is 16 amino acids long. CDR3 sequence (DNA): TGTGCCAGCAGCGTGAGACTAGCGGGGGATTACAATGAGCAGTTCTTC. Its translation is CASSVRLAGDYNEQFF.

This chain links TRBV7-2 with TRBJ2-7; 7 bases match TRBD1. The CDR3 spans 15 residues. The germline CDR1 and CDR2 sequences are SGHTA and FQGNSA. Losses at the gene ends were 4 bases for V and 3 bases for J; bases not matched to a gene: 9. CDR3: CASSSQWGTVYEQYF. In nucleotides, the CDR3 is TGTGCCAGCAGCTCTCAGTGGGGGACAGTCTACGAGCAGTACTTC.

The rearrangement uses TRBV7-9 and TRBJ2-3; 11 nucleotides match TRBD2. V lost 1 base to trimming and J lost 4 bases; unmatched junction nucleotides: 7. Per germline, CDR1 SEHNR and CDR2 FQNEAQ (reference sequence). The CDR3 runs to 17 residues. This CDR3 is CASSLVTSGGGADTQYF. The CDR3 bases are TGTGCCAGCAGCTTAGTCACTAGCGGGGGTGGTGCAGATACGCAGTATTTT. Looking up the rest from reference TRBV7-9 and TRBJ2-3 gives the full variable domain: DTGVSQNPRHKITKRGQNVTFRCDPISEHNRLYWYRQTLGQGPEFLTYFQNEAQLEKSRLLSDRFSAERPKGSFSTLEIQRTEQGDSAMYLCASSLVTSGGGADTQYFGPGTRLTVL.

The rearrangement links TRBV28 to TRBJ1-1; D gene uncertain. Germline V gene sequence: CDR1 MDHEN, CDR2 SYDVKM. The V and J ends lost 3 bases and 1 base respectively, with 6 bases between them. This CDR3 is 13 amino acids long. CDR3 in amino acids: CASSFGRNTEAFF. For the CDR3, the DNA is TGTGCCAGCAGTTTTGGGCGGAACACTGAAGCTTTCTTT.

This chain connects TRBV15 to TRBJ1-1; 9 nucleotides align to TRBD1. This CDR3 contains 14 residues. The V gene end was trimmed by 5 bases and the J gene end by 3 bases; junction bases not matched to a gene: 4. Looked up from germline, CDR1 is LNHNV and CDR2 is YYDKDF (reference sequence). The CDR3 spells CATSRDRVYTEAFF. The DNA of the CDR3 is TGTGCCACCAGCCGGGACAGGGTGTACACTGAAGCTTTCTTT.

This chain uses TRBV5-1 with TRBJ2-7; perhaps TRBD2 as D (6 bases). The V end lost 3 bases, the J end lost 3 bases, and 19 bases lay between the germline ends. Per germline, CDR1 SGHRS and CDR2 YFSETQ. There are 16 residues in the CDR3. The CDR3: CASSSQEGRGIYEQYF. The CDR3 DNA follows: TGCGCCAGCAGCTCCCAAGAGGGTCGCGGGATCTACGAGCAGTACTTC.

This chain links TRBV5-4 with TRBJ2-1, with 8 bases that match TRBD1. CDR1 is SGHNT and CDR2 is YYREEE in the germline V gene (reference sequence). With 2 bases clipped from V and 5 bases from J, the junction kept 3 bases outside the gene matches. The length of the CDR3 is 14 residues. The CDR3, as DNA: TGTGCCAGCAGCTTAGGGACAGGTAACAATGAGCAGTTCTTC. Its translation is CASSLGTGNNEQFF.

This clone showed up just once. This chain connects TRBV6-1 to TRBJ1-2; D gene uncertain. Germline V gene sequence: CDR1 MNHNS, CDR2 SASEGT. V gave up 9 bases and J gave up 4 bases, with 15 bases separating them. The CDR3 is made up of 13 amino acids. CDR3 in DNA: TGTGCCAGTCGGATCCGGGGAGCCTATGGCTACACCTTC. The encoded protein is CASRIRGAYGYTF.